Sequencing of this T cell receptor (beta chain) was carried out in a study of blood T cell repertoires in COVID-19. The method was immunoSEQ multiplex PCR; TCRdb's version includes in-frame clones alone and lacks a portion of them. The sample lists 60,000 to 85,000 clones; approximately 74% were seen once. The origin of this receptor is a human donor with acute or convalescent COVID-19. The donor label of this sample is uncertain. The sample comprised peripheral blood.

CDR3 sequence: CASSGAFRTEAFF. As DNA, the CDR3 is TGTGCCAGCAGTGGGGCCTTTCGGACTGAAGCTTTCTTT. This chain connects TRBV27 to TRBJ1-1; D might be TRBD1 (5 bases). Germline assignment: CDR1 MNHEY and CDR2 SMNVEV (reference sequence). The CDR3 is made up of 13 amino acids. V lost 5 bases and J lost 5, with 12 bases in between.